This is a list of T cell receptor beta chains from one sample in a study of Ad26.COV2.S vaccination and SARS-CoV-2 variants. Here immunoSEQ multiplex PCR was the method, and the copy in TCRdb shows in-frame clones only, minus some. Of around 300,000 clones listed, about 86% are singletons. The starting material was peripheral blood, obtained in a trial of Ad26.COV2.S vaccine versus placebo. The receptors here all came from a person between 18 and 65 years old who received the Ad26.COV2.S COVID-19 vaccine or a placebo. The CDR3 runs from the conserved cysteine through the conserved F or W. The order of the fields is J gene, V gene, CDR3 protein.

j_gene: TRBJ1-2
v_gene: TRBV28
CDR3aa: CASSLNYRGGASYTF

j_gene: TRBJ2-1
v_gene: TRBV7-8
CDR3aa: CASSLNRYNEQFF

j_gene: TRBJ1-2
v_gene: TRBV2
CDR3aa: CATQRGTERVYGYTF

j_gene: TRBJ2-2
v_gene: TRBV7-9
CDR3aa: CASSSNQRTENTGELFF

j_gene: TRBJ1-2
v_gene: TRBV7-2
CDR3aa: CASSLEPTGNGYTF

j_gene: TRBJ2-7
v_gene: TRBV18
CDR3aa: CASSLGDFYEQYF

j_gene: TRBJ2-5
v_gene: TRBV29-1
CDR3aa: CSVEEGAAMTQYF

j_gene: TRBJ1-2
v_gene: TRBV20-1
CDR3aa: CSNSGNYGYTF

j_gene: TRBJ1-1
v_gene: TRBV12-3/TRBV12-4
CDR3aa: CASSSFGTEAFF

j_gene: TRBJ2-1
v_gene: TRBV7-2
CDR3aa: CASSYGTGPLDEQFF

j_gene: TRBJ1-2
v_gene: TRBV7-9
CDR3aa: CASSSTGAYGYTF

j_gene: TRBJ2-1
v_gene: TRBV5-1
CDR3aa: CASSAGQGAVNEQFF

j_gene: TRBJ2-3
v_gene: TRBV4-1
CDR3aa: CASSHPSGTGGDTQYF

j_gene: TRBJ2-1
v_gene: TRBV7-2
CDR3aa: CASSLASRANEQFF

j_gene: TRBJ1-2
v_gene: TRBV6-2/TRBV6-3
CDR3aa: CASSYAGTGRNGGYTF

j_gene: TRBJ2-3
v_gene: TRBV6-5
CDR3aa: CASSYSGQNTDTQYF

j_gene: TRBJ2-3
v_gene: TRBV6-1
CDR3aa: CASSEAGPSFTDTQYF

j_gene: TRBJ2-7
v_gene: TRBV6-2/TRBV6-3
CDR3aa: CASSYSGTSGNGEYF

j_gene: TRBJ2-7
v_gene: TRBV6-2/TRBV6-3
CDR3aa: CASSRTDFKDEYF

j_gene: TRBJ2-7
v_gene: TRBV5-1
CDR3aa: CASSPSTQAGGSEQYF

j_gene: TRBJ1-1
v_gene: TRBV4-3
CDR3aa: CASSQDLPNTEAFF

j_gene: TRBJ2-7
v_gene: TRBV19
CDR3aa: CASSVGTRGNPYEQYF

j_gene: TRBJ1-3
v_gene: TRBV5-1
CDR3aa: CASSQDRGRHTIYF

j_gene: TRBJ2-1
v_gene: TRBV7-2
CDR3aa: CASSTWQNEQFF

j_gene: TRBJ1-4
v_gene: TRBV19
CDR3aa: CASNLDRGQEKLFF

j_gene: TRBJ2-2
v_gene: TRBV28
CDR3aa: CASSLLGTANTGELFF

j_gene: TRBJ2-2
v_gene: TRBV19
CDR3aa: CASSIGQTLTGELFF

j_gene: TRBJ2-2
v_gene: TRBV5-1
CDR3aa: CASSRSGRDTGELFF

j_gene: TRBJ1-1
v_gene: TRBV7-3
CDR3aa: CASSSTGRGWSEAFF

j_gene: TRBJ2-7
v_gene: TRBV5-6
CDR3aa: CASSLDQGPTRQYF

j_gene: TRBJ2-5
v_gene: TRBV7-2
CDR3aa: CASSEAGGGWETQYF

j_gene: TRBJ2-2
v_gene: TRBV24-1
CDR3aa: CATSDTSRLAGNTGELFF

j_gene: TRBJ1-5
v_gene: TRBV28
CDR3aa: CASTSIARGRPQHF

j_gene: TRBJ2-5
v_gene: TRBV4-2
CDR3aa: CASSQYLAGEETQYF

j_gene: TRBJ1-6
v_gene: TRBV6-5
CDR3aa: CASSRGNNNSPLHF

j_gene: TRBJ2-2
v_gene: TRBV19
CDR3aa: CASSISRTAGELFF

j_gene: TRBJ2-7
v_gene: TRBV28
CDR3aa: CASTLAGGLNEQYF

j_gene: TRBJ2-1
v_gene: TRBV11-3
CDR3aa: CASSMGLALMDEQFF

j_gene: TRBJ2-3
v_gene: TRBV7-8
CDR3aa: CASSWTGGAVTDTQYF

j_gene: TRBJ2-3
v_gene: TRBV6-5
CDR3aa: CASSLLAGPDTQYF